These 29 T cell receptor beta chains were sequenced from one sample in a study of cytomegalovirus exposure and HLA in healthy donors. In the PCR, 60 Vbeta and 13 Jbeta primers were used. The data were produced by immunoSEQ multiplex PCR, yet TCRdb's version contains in-frame clones alone and is incomplete. The sample records approximately 190,000 clones, around 73% being singletons. The specimen was PBMCs. These receptors all stem from a woman aged 30 to 39 in good health and CMV-seropositive.

The rearrangement uses TRBV9 and TRBJ2-2; D is perhaps TRBD2 (5 bases). Trimming took off 4 bases at V and 0 bases at J, with 7 bases between the two ends. The CDR3 runs to 14 residues. CDR1 is SGDLS and CDR2 is YYNGEE in the germline V gene. Written as DNA, the CDR3 is TGTGCCAGCAGCATCGGGACGAACACCGGGGAGCTGTTTTTT. This gives the protein CASSIGTNTGELFF.

This clone was detected a few times. The J gene is TRBJ2-7, the V gene TRBV7-9, with 10 bases aligning to TRBD1. Germline V gives CDR1 SEHNR, CDR2 FQNEAQ (reference sequence). Trimming cost V 4 bases and J 0 bases; bases outside gene matches: 3. The length of the CDR3 is 15 residues. The CDR3 nucleotides are TGTGCCAGCAGCTCCGGGACAGGGGCCTCCTACGAGCAGTACTTC. Amino acid sequence: CASSSGTGASYEQYF. Filled out from reference TRBV7-9 and TRBJ2-7, the complete variable domain reads DTGVSQNPRHKITKRGQNVTFRCDPISEHNRLYWYRQTLGQGPEFLTYFQNEAQLEKSRLLSDRFSAERPKGSFSTLEIQRTEQGDSAMYLCASSSGTGASYEQYFGPGTRLTVT.

This clone showed up just once. The V gene is TRBV7-2, the J gene TRBJ2-1; 8 positions match TRBD1. This CDR3 comprises 16 residues. V lost 5 bases and J lost 5; bases outside the gene matches: 11. Germline-derived CDR1 and CDR2 are SGHTA and FQGNSA. Written as DNA, the CDR3 is TGTGCCAGCAGCCAGGTACAGGGGGGAATTAACAATGAGCAGTTCTTC. Protein: CASSQVQGGINNEQFF.

The chain is built from TRBV28 and TRBJ1-5; D is perhaps TRBD1 (6 bases). The CDR3 spans 15 residues. The germline gives CDR1 MDHEN, CDR2 SYDVKM. V lost 6 bases and J lost 0, with 12 bases in between. CDR3 bases: TGTGCCAGCAGCACCGGACAGTATAGCAATCAGCCCCAGCATTTT. As protein: CASSTGQYSNQPQHF. Drawing the rest from reference TRBV28 and TRBJ1-5, the complete variable domain is DVKVTQSSRYLVKRTGEKVFLECVQDMDHENMFWYRQDPGLGLRLIYFSYDVKMKEKGDIPEGYSVSREKKERFSLILESASTNQTSMYLCASSTGQYSNQPQHFGDGTRLSIL.

The rearrangement uses TRBV5-4 and TRBJ2-7; D perhaps matches TRBD2 (6 bases). The CDR3 has 15 residues. With 3 bases removed from V and 0 bases from J, the gap between germline ends came to 13 bases. Germline lookup yields CDR1 SGHNT and CDR2 YYREEE (reference sequence). The CDR3 spells CASSSGLHSSYEQYF. As DNA, the CDR3 is TGTGCCAGCAGCTCGGGACTCCACAGCTCCTACGAGCAGTACTTC.

The chain is built from TRBV5-1 and TRBJ1-2; D is uncertain. This CDR3 comprises 14 residues. Looked up from germline, CDR1 is SGHRS and CDR2 is YFSETQ. V lost 3 bases to trimming and J lost 3 bases, with 12 bases between them. The CDR3 coding sequence is TGCGCCAGCAGCTCGATCCCTACAGACTATGGCTACACCTTC. This encodes CASSSIPTDYGYTF.

In nucleotides, the CDR3 is TGCGCCAGCAGCCAAGAACCAAGCGGGGATCTCACAGATACGCAGTATTTT. Amino acids: CASSQEPSGDLTDTQYF. The rearrangement uses TRBV4-3 and TRBJ2-3, with 7 bases matching TRBD2. The CDR3 is made up of 17 amino acids. After removal of 0 bases from V and 2 bases from J, the junction contained 8 bases not matched to a gene. Germline loops: CDR1 LGHNA, CDR2 YSLEER.

Here the CDR3 reads CASSSRGQNTEAFF. Written as DNA, the CDR3 is TGCGCCAGCAGCTCAAGGGGACAAAACACTGAAGCTTTCTTT. The genes are TRBV5-1 and TRBJ1-1; TRBD1 might be the D (6 bases). The V gene lost 3 bases and the J gene lost 2 bases, with 11 bases spanning the gap. Germline V gene sequence: CDR1 SGHRS, CDR2 YFSETQ. The CDR3 spans 14 residues.

In its sample, this clone was seen a few times. This rearrangement joins TRBV7-2 to TRBJ1-2, with TRBD1 as a possible D gene (6 bases). The length of the CDR3 is 15 residues. Germline loops: CDR1 SGHTA, CDR2 FQGNSA. Trimming stripped 4 bases from V and 5 bases from J, with 17 bases between. Here the CDR3 DNA reads TGTGCCAGCAGCTCACCGCCTGGACAGCTTTATGGCTACACCTTC. It specifies CASSSPPGQLYGYTF.

The chain carries TRBV27 and TRBJ2-1; tentative D call: TRBD2 (6 bases). This CDR3 is 16 amino acids long. Germline loops: CDR1 MNHEY, CDR2 SMNVEV (reference sequence). Trimming pared 0 bases from V and 3 bases from J, leaving 12 bases between. In DNA, the CDR3 is TGTGCCAGCAGTTTATCGACTAGGCAGAACTACAATGAGCAGTTCTTC. Translation gives CASSLSTRQNYNEQFF.

The V and J genes are TRBV6-6 and TRBJ1-5, with a weak D call TRBD1 (6 bases). The CDR3 has 16 amino acids. The germline CDR1 and CDR2 sequences are MNHNY and SVGAGI (reference sequence). V was pared by 4 bases and J by 5 bases, with 18 bases between. In nucleotides, the CDR3 is TGTGCCAGCAGTTCCTCGCGGCCGGGGGGCTATCAGCCCCAGCATTTT. Amino acid sequence: CASSSSRPGGYQPQHF.

The rearrangement joins TRBV27 to TRBJ1-1; no clear D gene. CDR1 and CDR2 (germline): MNHEY, SMNVEV (reference sequence). The CDR3 is made up of 14 amino acids. V was pared by 6 bases and J by 2 bases, with 13 bases between. The CDR3 nucleotides read TGTGCCAGCAGCCCACGGACTTCCAACACTGAAGCTTTCTTT. It encodes CASSPRTSNTEAFF.

The chain couples TRBV30 to TRBJ1-2, with D possibly matching TRBD1 (5 bases). Germline assignment: CDR1 GTSNPN and CDR2 SVGIG (reference sequence). The ends were cut back, 4 bases at V and 5 bases at J, with 17 bases in the middle. This CDR3 is 14 amino acids long. CDR3 protein: CAWTVQASLYGYTF. CDR3 nucleotides: TGTGCCTGGACGGTACAGGCAAGCCTATATGGCTACACCTTC.

The gene calls are TRBV6-4 and TRBJ2-3; 7 bases align to TRBD2. The ends lost 5 bases at V and 0 bases at J; junction bases unmatched: 5. Looked up from germline, CDR1 is MRHNA and CDR2 is SNTAGT. The CDR3 has 15 amino acids. The CDR3 sequence is CASSMGSGSTDTQYF. For the CDR3, the DNA is TGTGCCAGCAGTATGGGTAGCGGGAGCACAGATACGCAGTATTTT.

The gene calls are TRBV28 and TRBJ2-4; D not resolved. Germline V gene data show CDR1 as MDHEN and CDR2 as SYDVKM. Between the trimmed V and J ends, which lost 3 bases and 0 bases, there was a span of 9 bases. The CDR3 runs 15 residues. CDR3 DNA sequence: TGTGCCAGCAGTTTTGTCCGCGTAGCCAAAAACATTCAGTACTTC. This sequence encodes CASSFVRVAKNIQYF.

This clone has just one count. V usage is TRBV6-5 and J usage is TRBJ2-2; 7 bases map to TRBD2. The germline V gene encodes CDR1 MNHEY and CDR2 SVGAGI. The CDR3 length is 12 residues. Germline trimming cut 7 bases from V and 6 bases from J; bases unmatched to any gene: 2. The chain's CDR3 is CASTGLAGELFF. The CDR3 bases are TGTGCCAGCACTGGACTAGCCGGGGAGCTGTTTTTT.

This chain links TRBV7-2 with TRBJ1-3, with D uncertain. The CDR3 runs to 14 residues. V lost 4 bases to trimming and J lost 3 bases, with 10 bases between them. Germline V lookup: CDR1 SGHTA, CDR2 FQGNSA. DNA for the CDR3: TGTGCCAGCAGCTCACTGTTCCTTGGAAACACCATATATTTT. This translates into CASSSLFLGNTIYF.

The gene calls are TRBV7-2 and TRBJ2-7, with D possibly matching TRBD2 (5 bases). The CDR3 extends over 14 amino acids. Between the trimmed V and J ends, which lost 1 base and 5 bases, there was a span of 12 bases. Germline V gives CDR1 SGHTA, CDR2 FQGNSA. CDR3 sequence: CASSLGLGVDEQYF. CDR3 DNA: TGTGCCAGCAGCTTAGGCCTCGGGGTGGACGAGCAGTACTTC.

The genes are TRBV28 and TRBJ1-2; 7 bases match TRBD1. The ends lost 3 bases at V and 7 bases at J; junction bases unmatched: 11. From germline, CDR1 is MDHEN and CDR2 SYDVKM. This CDR3 is 15 amino acids long. CDR3 sequence reads: CASSFRLTGNPGYTF. The CDR3 nucleotides read TGTGCCAGCAGTTTCCGCCTGACAGGGAATCCTGGCTACACCTTC.

This clone was seen only a few times. In DNA form, the CDR3 reads TGCAGTGCTAGAGGGCAGTTCGAGCAGTACTTC. It translates to CSARGQFEQYF. The chain links TRBV20-1 to TRBJ2-7; no firm D call. Per the germline V gene, CDR1 is DFQATT and CDR2 is SNEGSKA (reference sequence). V lost 1 base and J 6 bases, leaving 7 bases between the germline ends. CDR3 length: 11 residues.

The sample holds one count of this clone. The chain is built from TRBV12-5 and TRBJ1-4; D call uncertain. The CDR3 is 12 amino acids. CDR1 LGHNT and CDR2 FRNRAP come from the germline V gene. Trimming removed 4 bases at V and 14 bases at J, with 14 bases between. Here the CDR3 reads CASGSLGSKLFF. The CDR3 DNA follows: TGTGCTAGTGGTTCTCTAGGGAGTAAGCTGTTTTTT.

In this sample, this clone turned up once. The chain has TRBV5-6 and TRBJ1-6; a weak D match, TRBD1 (5 bases). The CDR3 is made up of 14 amino acids. Between the trimmed V and J ends, which lost 1 base and 6 bases, there was a span of 8 bases. Germline V gives CDR1 SGHDT, CDR2 YYEEEE. CDR3 sequence: CASSLRGSNSPLHF. CDR3 nucleotide sequence: TGTGCCAGCAGCTTGCGGGGGAGTAATTCACCCCTCCACTTT. Full variable domain (missing parts from reference TRBV5-6 and TRBJ1-6): DAGVTQSPTHLIKTRGQQVTLRCSPKSGHDTVSWYQQALGQGPQFIFQYYEEEERQRGNFPDRFSGHQFPNYSSELNVNALLLGDSALYLCASSLRGSNSPLHFGNGTRLTVT.

V and J are TRBV11-3 and TRBJ2-1; 12 bases are a match to TRBD2. Per germline, CDR1 SGHNT and CDR2 YENEEA. The V segment lost 4 bases and the J segment 2 bases; nucleotides outside the gene matches: 9. CDR3 length equals 18 residues. The CDR3 DNA follows: TGTGCCAGCAGCTCCTCTAGCGGGAGGGATTGGGCCTACAATGAGCAGTTCTTC. Translation gives CASSSSSGRDWAYNEQFF.

The rearrangement links TRBV4-1 to TRBJ2-5, with 7 bases that match TRBD2. Germline V gives CDR1 MGHRA, CDR2 YSYEKL. The CDR3 spans 14 residues. Trimming removed 1 base from V and 5 bases from J; junction bases left unmatched: 4. The CDR3 coding sequence is TGCGCCAGCAGCCAAGGGGAGGGGAGGGAGACCCAGTACTTC. Translating gives CASSQGEGRETQYF.

The gene calls are TRBV7-9 and TRBJ1-5, with D maybe TRBD1 (5 bases). V gave up 4 bases and J gave up 2 bases, with 12 bases separating them. Germline V gene lookup returns CDR1 SEHNR and CDR2 FQNEAQ (reference sequence). The CDR3 length is 15 residues. This chain's CDR3 is CASSWGGVGNQPQHF. The CDR3 DNA is TGTGCCAGCAGCTGGGGGGGGGTTGGCAATCAGCCCCAGCATTTT. Complete variable domain (other parts from reference TRBV7-9 and TRBJ1-5): DTGVSQNPRHKITKRGQNVTFRCDPISEHNRLYWYRQTLGQGPEFLTYFQNEAQLEKSRLLSDRFSAERPKGSFSTLEIQRTEQGDSAMYLCASSWGGVGNQPQHFGDGTRLSIL.

The chain has TRBV6-6 and TRBJ1-2; D may be TRBD1 (6 bases). Germline values: CDR1 MNHNY, CDR2 SVGAGI (reference sequence). Trimming left V 0 bases short and J 8 bases short, with 13 bases between. There are 14 residues in the CDR3. CDR3 nucleotide sequence: TGTGCCAGCAGTTACTCGATGCAGGGGCAGGGCTACACCTTC. Amino acids: CASSYSMQGQGYTF.

V usage is TRBV4-3 and J usage is TRBJ2-7; maybe TRBD1 (6 bases). The CDR3 sequence is 14 residues long. The germline V gene encodes CDR1 LGHNA and CDR2 YSLEER. V lost 1 base to trimming and J lost 0 bases, with 7 bases between them. DNA for the CDR3: TGCGCCAGCAGCCAAGGGACAGTCTCCTACGAGCAGTACTTC. It translates to CASSQGTVSYEQYF.

The chain uses TRBV5-6 and TRBJ1-2; D remains ambiguous. This CDR3 region has 13 residues. V was shortened by 6 bases and J by 5 bases, with 14 bases between the two germline ends. Per the germline V gene, CDR1 is SGHDT and CDR2 is YYEEEE. The CDR3 DNA is TGTGCCAGCATCGGCGAGGAGGAGTATGGCTACACCTTC. Translated: CASIGEEEYGYTF.

V usage is TRBV2 and J usage is TRBJ1-5, with TRBD1 matching over 8 bases. Germline V CDR1 and CDR2: SNHLY, FYNNEI. Germline trimming cut 4 bases from V and 3 bases from J; bases unmatched to any gene: 5. The CDR3 consists of 15 residues. The CDR3: CASSVDRANNQPQHF. As DNA, the CDR3 is TGTGCCAGCAGTGTGGACAGGGCGAACAATCAGCCCCAGCATTTT.